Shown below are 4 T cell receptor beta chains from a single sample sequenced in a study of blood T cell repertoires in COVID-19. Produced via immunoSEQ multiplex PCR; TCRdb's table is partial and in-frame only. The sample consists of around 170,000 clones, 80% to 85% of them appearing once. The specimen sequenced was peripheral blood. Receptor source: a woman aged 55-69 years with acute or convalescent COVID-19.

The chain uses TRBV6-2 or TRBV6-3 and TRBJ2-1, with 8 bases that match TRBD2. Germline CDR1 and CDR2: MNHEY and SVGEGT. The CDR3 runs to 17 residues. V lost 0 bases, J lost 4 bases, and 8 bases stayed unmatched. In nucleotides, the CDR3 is TGTGCCAGCAGTTACTCGTCTACTAGCGGATTTTACAATGAGCAGTTCTTC. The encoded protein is CASSYSSTSGFYNEQFF.

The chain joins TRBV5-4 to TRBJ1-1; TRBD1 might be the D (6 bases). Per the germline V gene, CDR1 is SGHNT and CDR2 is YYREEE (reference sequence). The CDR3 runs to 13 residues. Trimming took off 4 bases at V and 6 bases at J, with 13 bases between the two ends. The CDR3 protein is CASSNTGSPEAFF. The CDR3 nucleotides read TGTGCCAGCAGCAACACAGGGAGCCCTGAAGCTTTCTTT.

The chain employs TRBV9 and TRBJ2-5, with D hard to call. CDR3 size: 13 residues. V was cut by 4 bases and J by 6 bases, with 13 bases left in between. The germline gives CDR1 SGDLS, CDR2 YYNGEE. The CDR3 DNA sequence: TGTGCCAGCAGCACCCCAGGCCGGAAGACCCAGTACTTC. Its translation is CASSTPGRKTQYF.

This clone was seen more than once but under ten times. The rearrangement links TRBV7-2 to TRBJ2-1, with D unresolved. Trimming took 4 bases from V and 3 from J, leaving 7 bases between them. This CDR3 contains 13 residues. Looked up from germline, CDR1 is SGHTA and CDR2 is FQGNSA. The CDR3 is CASSSQRYNEQFF. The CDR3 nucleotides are TGTGCCAGCAGCTCGCAGCGCTACAATGAGCAGTTCTTC. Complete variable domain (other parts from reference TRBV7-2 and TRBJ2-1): GAGVSQSPSNKVTEKGKDVELRCDPISGHTALYWYRQSLGQGLEFLIYFQGNSAPDKSGLPSDRFSAERTGGSVSTLTIQRTQQEDSAVYLCASSSQRYNEQFFGPGTRLTVL.